The rows below give T cell receptor beta chains drawn from one sample of a study of cytomegalovirus exposure and HLA in healthy donors. TCRdb's copy holds only in-frame clones and misses some; the assay was immunoSEQ multiplex PCR. This listing includes around 70,000 clones. What was sequenced was PBMCs. These receptors all stem from a woman aged 40 to 50 in good health and CMV-seropositive. Both conserved end residues are part of each CDR3. A D gene is named only where the DNA matches it firmly.

d_call	v_call	j_call	cdr3_aa	cdr3_nt
.	TRBV6-5	TRBJ1-2	CASSSPGQTYGYTF	TGTGCCAGCAGTTCCCCGGGACAAACCTATGGCTACACCTTC
.	TRBV6-5	TRBJ1-6	CASSWREGNSPLHF	TGTGCCAGCAGTTGGCGGGAAGGGAATTCACCCCTCCACTTT
.	TRBV5-4	TRBJ2-3	CASSPTPDTQYF	TGTGCCAGCAGCCCTACCCCAGATACGCAGTATTTT
.	TRBV15	TRBJ2-1	CATSTYRYSYNEQFF	TGTGCCACCAGCACCTACAGATACTCCTACAATGAGCAGTTCTTC
.	TRBV18	TRBJ1-1	CASSPGGPLVNGAFF	TGTGCCAGCTCACCAGGGGGCCCATTGGTTAATGGAGCTTTCTTT
TRBD2	TRBV5-8	TRBJ2-7	CASSPGLAGAYEQYF	TGTGCCAGCAGCCCTGGACTAGCGGGGGCCTACGAGCAGTACTTC
.	TRBV4-1	TRBJ2-2	CASSQETGLNTGELFF	TGCGCCAGCAGCCAAGAAACGGGTTTAAACACCGGGGAGCTGTTTTTT
.	TRBV19	TRBJ2-3	CASSTGQSDTQYF	TGTGCCAGTAGTACCGGACAGTCGGATACGCAGTATTTT
TRBD1	TRBV19	TRBJ1-2	CASSFGQGANYGYTF	TGTGCCAGTAGTTTTGGACAGGGGGCTAACTATGGCTACACCTTC
TRBD2	TRBV4-3	TRBJ2-2	CASSQDPREGYTGELFF	TGCGCCAGCAGCCAAGATCCAAGGGAGGGTTACACCGGGGAGCTGTTTTTT
.	TRBV28	TRBJ1-4	CAVRTTNEKLFF	TGTGCCGTCAGAACAACTAATGAAAAACTGTTTTTT
.	TRBV7-6	TRBJ1-5	CASSLTPPNLSNQPQHF	TGTGCCAGCAGCCTCACGCCCCCAAACTTAAGCAATCAGCCCCAGCATTTT
.	TRBV9	TRBJ2-7	CASSGGDSSFMEQYF	TGTGCCAGCAGCGGGGGGGACAGTTCCTTTATGGAGCAGTACTTC
TRBD1	TRBV13	TRBJ1-1	CASSQEARGQTEAFF	TGTGCCAGCAGCCAAGAAGCCAGGGGGCAAACTGAAGCTTTCTTT
TRBD1	TRBV6-4	TRBJ2-1	CASSDSSDRAFEQFF	TGTGCCAGCAGTGACTCAAGTGACAGGGCATTTGAGCAGTTCTTC
TRBD1	TRBV6-5	TRBJ1-5	CASSSTGGGQPQHF	TGTGCCAGCAGTTCCACAGGGGGCGGTCAGCCCCAGCATTTT
.	TRBV28	TRBJ1-2	CASSLQGAYGYTF	TGTGCCAGCAGTTTACAGGGTGCCTATGGCTACACCTTC
TRBD1	TRBV5-1	TRBJ2-7	CASSLDRESLEQYF	TGCGCCAGCAGCCTGGACAGGGAGTCCCTCGAGCAGTACTTC
.	TRBV9	TRBJ2-7	CASSLYPVPSYEQYF	TGTGCCAGCAGCCTTTATCCGGTGCCGTCCTACGAGCAGTACTTC
TRBD2	TRBV27	TRBJ2-7	CASGRLAGGYEQYF	TGTGCCAGCGGCAGACTAGCGGGAGGCTACGAGCAGTACTTC
TRBD2	TRBV9	TRBJ2-2	CAKTGLPAAGELFF	TGTGCCAAAACGGGACTACCCGCCGCCGGGGAGCTGTTTTTT
TRBD1	TRBV6-1	TRBJ2-5	CASSEFATGGQETQYF	TGTGCCAGCAGTGAATTCGCGACAGGGGGCCAAGAGACCCAGTACTTC
.	TRBV6-4	TRBJ2-2	CASKQTNTGELFF	TGTGCCAGCAAACAGACGAACACCGGGGAGCTGTTTTTT
.	TRBV5-1	TRBJ2-5	CASSWGSGQETQYF	TGCGCCAGCAGCTGGGGTAGCGGACAAGAGACCCAGTACTTC
TRBD2	TRBV4-2	TRBJ2-1	CASSQESTSGKFF	TGTGCCAGCAGCCAAGAATCGACTAGCGGGAAGTTCTTC
.	TRBV6-5	TRBJ1-4	CASSYSGDYHEKLFF	TGTGCCAGCAGTTATTCAGGGGACTACCATGAAAAACTGTTTTTT
.	TRBV18	TRBJ1-1	CATKDIRGNTEAFF	TGTGCCACCAAAGATATCAGGGGGAACACTGAAGCTTTCTTT
TRBD2	TRBV6-4	TRBJ2-7	CASSEGSGGAHEQYF	TGTGCCAGCAGTGAGGGGAGCGGGGGGGCCCACGAGCAGTACTTC
TRBD2	TRBV6-4	TRBJ2-1	CASMQTSGSYNEQFF	TGTGCCAGCATGCAGACTAGCGGGAGCTACAATGAGCAGTTCTTC
.	TRBV6-1	TRBJ2-2	CASSGSRGAGELFF	TGTGCCAGCAGTGGCAGCAGGGGGGCCGGGGAGCTGTTTTTT
TRBD1	TRBV10-3	TRBJ2-2	CAISGQVANTGELFF	TGTGCCATCAGCGGACAGGTCGCGAACACCGGGGAGCTGTTTTTT
.	TRBV1	TRBJ1-3	CTSSQDRSGTGNTIYF	TGCACCAGCAGCCAAGATCGGTCAGGGACTGGAAACACCATATATTTT
TRBD1	TRBV2	TRBJ2-1	CAVPGTGVNYEQFF	TGTGCCGTCCCGGGGACAGGGGTTAACTATGAGCAGTTCTTC
.	TRBV7-2	TRBJ2-2	CASSLRRAGELFF	TGTGCCAGCAGCTTAAGGAGAGCCGGGGAGCTGTTTTTT
.	TRBV27	TRBJ1-4	CASRQGGSEKLFF	TGTGCCAGCAGACAGGGAGGGAGTGAAAAACTGTTTTTT
TRBD1	TRBV11-2	TRBJ2-1	CASSLEGQEYNEQFF	TGTGCCAGCAGCTTGGAGGGACAGGAGTACAATGAGCAGTTCTTC
.	TRBV5-1	TRBJ2-1	CASSSGRGSYNEQFF	TGCGCCAGCAGCTCCGGGAGAGGCTCCTACAATGAGCAGTTCTTC
TRBD2	TRBV7-2	TRBJ2-7	CASRAGTSLYEQYF	TGTGCCAGCAGGGCCGGGACTAGCCTCTACGAGCAGTACTTC
TRBD1	TRBV10-1	TRBJ2-1	CASSDPPGTGANDEQFF	TGCGCCAGCAGTGACCCCCCCGGGACAGGGGCGAATGATGAGCAGTTCTTC
TRBD1	TRBV6-5	TRBJ1-2	CASRQVDRDKGYTF	TGTGCCAGCAGGCAAGTCGACAGGGATAAAGGCTACACCTTC
.	TRBV28	TRBJ2-7	CAGRPAGLGYEQYF	TGTGCCGGACGACCCGCGGGGCTAGGGTACGAGCAGTACTTC
.	TRBV6-4	TRBJ2-7	CASSDRGEQYF	TGTGCCAGCAGTGACCGGGGTGAGCAGTACTTC
.	TRBV5-6	TRBJ1-4	CASSLIDSGIGEKLFF	TGTGCCAGCAGCTTGATTGATTCGGGGATCGGTGAAAAACTGTTTTTT
TRBD1	TRBV6-5	TRBJ1-4	CASSGTGRGEKLFF	TGTGCCAGCAGCGGGACAGGGCGGGGTGAAAAACTGTTTTTT
TRBD2	TRBV11-3	TRBJ2-1	CASSQLAGVGNEQFF	TGTGCCAGCAGCCAACTAGCGGGAGTCGGTAATGAGCAGTTCTTC
.	TRBV27	TRBJ1-2	CASSISWGVINGYTF	TGTGCCAGCAGTATATCATGGGGGGTTATAAATGGCTACACCTTC
.	TRBV28	TRBJ1-2	CASSSLLDSDFYGYTF	TGTGCCAGCAGTAGCCTCCTCGACAGTGACTTCTATGGCTACACCTTC
.	TRBV19	TRBJ2-5	CASERKAGETQYF	TGTGCCAGCGAACGAAAAGCAGGAGAGACCCAGTACTTC
.	TRBV21-1	TRBJ1-5	CASSIYSGQGEQPQHF	TGTGCCAGCAGCATATATTCGGGACAGGGAGAGCAGCCCCAGCATTTT
.	TRBV7-9	TRBJ1-3	CASSRGEWSSGNTIYF	TGTGCCAGCAGCCGGGGGGAGTGGAGCTCTGGAAACACCATATATTTT
TRBD1	TRBV6-1	TRBJ2-1	CASRRQGDSEQFF	TGTGCCAGCCGACGGCAGGGGGATTCAGAGCAGTTCTTC
.	TRBV6-4	TRBJ1-6	CASSDRAGVNSPLHF	TGTGCCAGCAGTGACCGGGCAGGGGTTAATTCACCCCTCCACTTT
TRBD1	TRBV27	TRBJ2-7	CASSPRTGNEQYF	TGTGCCAGCAGTCCGAGGACAGGGAACGAGCAGTACTTC
.	TRBV9	TRBJ1-2	CASSVWSGGYTF	TGTGCCAGCAGCGTATGGTCAGGTGGCTACACCTTC
.	TRBV16	TRBJ1-5	CASSQRGGRSNQPQHF	TGTGCCAGCAGCCAAAGGGGGGGAAGGAGCAATCAGCCCCAGCATTTT
.	TRBV20-1	TRBJ2-1	CSGYRDDEQFF	TGTAGTGGGTACAGGGATGATGAGCAGTTCTTC
.	TRBV11-3	TRBJ2-5	CASSLDSQETQYF	TGTGCCAGCAGCTTGGACAGTCAAGAGACCCAGTACTTC
.	TRBV28	TRBJ2-7	CASSPPPRGRGYSYEQYF	TGTGCCAGCAGTCCCCCCCCTAGGGGCAGGGGATACTCCTACGAGCAGTACTTC
TRBD2	TRBV2	TRBJ2-1	CASSLSGRPKFF	TGTGCCAGCAGCCTTAGCGGGAGGCCGAAGTTCTTC
TRBD2	TRBV6-6	TRBJ2-5	CASSYERGGVKETQYF	TGTGCCAGCAGTTACGAGCGGGGGGGTGTAAAAGAGACCCAGTACTTC